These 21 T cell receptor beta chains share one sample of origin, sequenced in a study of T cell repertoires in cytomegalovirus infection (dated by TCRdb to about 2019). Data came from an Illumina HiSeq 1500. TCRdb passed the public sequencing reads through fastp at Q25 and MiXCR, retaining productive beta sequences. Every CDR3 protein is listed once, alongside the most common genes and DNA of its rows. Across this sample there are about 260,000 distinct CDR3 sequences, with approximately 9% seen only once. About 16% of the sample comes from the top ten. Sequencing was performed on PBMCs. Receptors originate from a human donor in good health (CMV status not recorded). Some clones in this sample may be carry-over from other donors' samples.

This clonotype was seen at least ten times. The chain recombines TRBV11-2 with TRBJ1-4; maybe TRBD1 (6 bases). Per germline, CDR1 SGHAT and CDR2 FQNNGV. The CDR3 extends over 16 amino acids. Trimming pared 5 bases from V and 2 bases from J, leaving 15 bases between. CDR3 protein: CASSPMSGATNEKLFF. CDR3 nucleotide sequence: TGTGCCAGCAGCCCGATGTCGGGGGCCACTAATGAAAAACTGTTTTTT.

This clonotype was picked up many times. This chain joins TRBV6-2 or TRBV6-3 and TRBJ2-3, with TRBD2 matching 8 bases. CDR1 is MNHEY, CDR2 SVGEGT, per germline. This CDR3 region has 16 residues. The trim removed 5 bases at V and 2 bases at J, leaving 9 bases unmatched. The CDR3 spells CASSRISGKNTDTQYF. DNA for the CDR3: TGTGCCAGCAGTCGGATTAGCGGGAAAAACACAGATACGCAGTATTTT.

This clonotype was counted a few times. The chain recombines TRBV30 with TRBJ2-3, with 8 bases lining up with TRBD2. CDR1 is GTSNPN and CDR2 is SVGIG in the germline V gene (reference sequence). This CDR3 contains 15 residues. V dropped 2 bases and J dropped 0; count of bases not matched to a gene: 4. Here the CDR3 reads CAWSPGLGSTDTQYF. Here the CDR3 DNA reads TGTGCCTGGAGTCCGGGACTAGGGAGCACAGATACGCAGTATTTT.

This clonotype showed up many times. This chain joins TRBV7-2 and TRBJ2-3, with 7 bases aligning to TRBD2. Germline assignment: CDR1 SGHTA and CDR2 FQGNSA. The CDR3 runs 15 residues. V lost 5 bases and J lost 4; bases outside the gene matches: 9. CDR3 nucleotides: TGTGCCAGCAGCCTTACTAGCGCCAACGCAGATACGCAGTATTTT. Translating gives CASSLTSANADTQYF.

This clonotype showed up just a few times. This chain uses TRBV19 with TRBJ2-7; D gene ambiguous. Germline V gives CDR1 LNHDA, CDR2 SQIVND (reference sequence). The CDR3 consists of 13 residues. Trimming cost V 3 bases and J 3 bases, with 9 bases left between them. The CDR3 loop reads CASSMKGIYEQYF. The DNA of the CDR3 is TGTGCCAGTAGTATGAAAGGGATCTACGAGCAGTACTTC. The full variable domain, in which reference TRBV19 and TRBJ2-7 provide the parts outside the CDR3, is DGGITQSPKYLFRKEGQNVTLSCEQNLNHDAMYWYRQDPGQGLRLIYYSQIVNDFQKGDIAEGYSVSREKKESFPLTVTSAQKNPTAFYLCASSMKGIYEQYFGPGTRLTVT.

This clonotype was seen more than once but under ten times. In nucleotides, the CDR3 is TGTGCCTCCTCCGACAGGACTACAACTAATGAAAAACTGTTTTTT. The encoded protein is CASSDRTTTNEKLFF. The chain joins TRBV10-3 to TRBJ1-4; tentatively, D is TRBD1 (6 bases). The germline V gene encodes CDR1 ENHRY and CDR2 SYGVKD. The CDR3 has 15 residues. Trimming shortened V by 11 bases and J by 0 bases, and 16 bases separated the two germline ends.

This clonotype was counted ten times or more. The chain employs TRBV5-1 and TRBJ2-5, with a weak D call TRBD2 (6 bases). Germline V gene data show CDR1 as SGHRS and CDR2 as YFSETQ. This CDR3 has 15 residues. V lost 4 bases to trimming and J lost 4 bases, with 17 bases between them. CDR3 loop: CASSTSGARGETQYF. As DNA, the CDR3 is TGCGCCAGCAGCACCTCCGGGGCGCGGGGAGAGACCCAGTACTTC.

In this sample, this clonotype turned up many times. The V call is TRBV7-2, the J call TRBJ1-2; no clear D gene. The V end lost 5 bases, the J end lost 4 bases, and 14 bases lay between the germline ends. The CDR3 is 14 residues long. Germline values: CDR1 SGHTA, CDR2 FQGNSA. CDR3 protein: CASSEGMGSYGYTF. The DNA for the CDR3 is TGTGCCAGCAGCGAAGGGATGGGATCCTATGGCTACACCTTC.

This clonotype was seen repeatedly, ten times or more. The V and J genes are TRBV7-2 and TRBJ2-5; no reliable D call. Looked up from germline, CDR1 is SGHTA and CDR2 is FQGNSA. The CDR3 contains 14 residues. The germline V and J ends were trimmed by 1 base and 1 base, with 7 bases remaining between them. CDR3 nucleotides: TGTGCCAGCAGCTTAGGGGCAGGCCAAGAGACCCAGTACTTC. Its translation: CASSLGAGQETQYF.

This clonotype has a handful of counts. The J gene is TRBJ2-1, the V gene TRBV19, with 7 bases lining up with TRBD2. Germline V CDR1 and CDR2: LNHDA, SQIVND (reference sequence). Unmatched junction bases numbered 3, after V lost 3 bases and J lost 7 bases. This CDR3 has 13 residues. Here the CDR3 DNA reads TGTGCCAGTAGTATGTGGGAGGGAAATGAGCAGTTCTTC. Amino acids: CASSMWEGNEQFF.

The chain's CDR3 is CASKTGLGAPLHF. The CDR3 DNA reads as TGTGCCTCAAAGACAGGGTTAGGGGCACCCCTCCACTTT. This chain connects TRBV19 to TRBJ1-6; 7 nucleotides agree with TRBD1. The germline V gene encodes CDR1 LNHDA and CDR2 SQIVND (reference sequence). The CDR3 totals 13 residues. Unmatched junction bases numbered 12, after V lost 11 bases and J lost 11 bases.

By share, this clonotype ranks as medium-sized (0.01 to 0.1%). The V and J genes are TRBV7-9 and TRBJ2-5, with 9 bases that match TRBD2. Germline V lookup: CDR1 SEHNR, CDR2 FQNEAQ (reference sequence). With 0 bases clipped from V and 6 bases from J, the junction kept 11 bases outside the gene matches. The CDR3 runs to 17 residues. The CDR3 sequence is CASSLARLAGMGKTQYF. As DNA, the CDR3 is TGTGCCAGCAGCTTAGCGCGGCTAGCGGGGATGGGGAAGACCCAGTACTTC.

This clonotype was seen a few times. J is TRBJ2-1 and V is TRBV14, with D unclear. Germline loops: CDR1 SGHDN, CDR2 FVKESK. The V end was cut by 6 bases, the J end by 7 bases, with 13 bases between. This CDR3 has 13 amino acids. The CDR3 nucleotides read TGTGCCAGCAGTAAAGTTAATGGGAATGAGCAGTTCTTC. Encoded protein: CASSKVNGNEQFF.

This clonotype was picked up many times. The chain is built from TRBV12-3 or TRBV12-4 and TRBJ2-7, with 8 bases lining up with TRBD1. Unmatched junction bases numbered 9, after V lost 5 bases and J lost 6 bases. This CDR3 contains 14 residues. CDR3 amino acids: CASSPTTGEAEQYF. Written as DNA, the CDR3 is TGTGCCAGCAGTCCGACGACAGGGGAGGCCGAGCAGTACTTC.

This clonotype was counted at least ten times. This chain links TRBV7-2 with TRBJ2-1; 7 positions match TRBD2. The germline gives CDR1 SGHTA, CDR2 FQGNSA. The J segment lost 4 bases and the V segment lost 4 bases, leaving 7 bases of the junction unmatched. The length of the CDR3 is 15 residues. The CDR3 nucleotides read TGTGCCAGCAGCTCGTTAAGCGGGGCTTACAATGAGCAGTTCTTC. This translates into CASSSLSGAYNEQFF.

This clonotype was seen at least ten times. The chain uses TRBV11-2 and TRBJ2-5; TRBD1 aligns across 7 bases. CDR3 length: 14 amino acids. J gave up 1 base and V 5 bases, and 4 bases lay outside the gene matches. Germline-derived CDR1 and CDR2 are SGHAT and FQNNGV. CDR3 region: CASSRGQLQETQYF. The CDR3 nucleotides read TGTGCCAGCAGCAGGGGACAGCTCCAAGAGACCCAGTACTTC.

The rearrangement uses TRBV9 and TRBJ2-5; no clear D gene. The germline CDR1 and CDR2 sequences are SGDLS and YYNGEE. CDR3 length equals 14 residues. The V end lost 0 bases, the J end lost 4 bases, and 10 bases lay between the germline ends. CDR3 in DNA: TGTGCCAGCAGCGTAGACTTCCCGGGAGAGACCCAGTACTTC. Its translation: CASSVDFPGETQYF. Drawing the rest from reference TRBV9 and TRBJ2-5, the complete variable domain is DSGVTQTPKHLITATGQRVTLRCSPRSGDLSVYWYQQSLDQGLQFLIQYYNGEERAKGNILERFSAQQFPDLHSELNLSSLELGDSALYFCASSVDFPGETQYFGPGTRLLVL.

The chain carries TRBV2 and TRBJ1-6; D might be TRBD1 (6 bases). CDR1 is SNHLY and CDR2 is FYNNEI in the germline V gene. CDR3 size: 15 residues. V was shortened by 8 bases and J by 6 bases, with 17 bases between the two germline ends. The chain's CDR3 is CASGSQGHLNSPLHF. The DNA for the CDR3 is TGTGCCAGCGGCAGTCAGGGGCACCTTAATTCACCCCTCCACTTT. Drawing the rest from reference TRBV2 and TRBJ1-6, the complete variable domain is EPEVTQTPSHQVTQMGQEVILRCVPISNHLYFYWYRQILGQKVEFLVSFYNNEISEKSEIFDDQFSVERPDGSNFTLKIRSTKLEDSAMYFCASGSQGHLNSPLHFGNGTRLTVT.

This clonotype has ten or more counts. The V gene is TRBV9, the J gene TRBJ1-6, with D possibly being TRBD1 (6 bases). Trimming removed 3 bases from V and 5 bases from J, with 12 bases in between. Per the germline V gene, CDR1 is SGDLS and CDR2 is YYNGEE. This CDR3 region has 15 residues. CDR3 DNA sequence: TGTGCCAGCAGCGCAGGGGCAATGGATAATTCACCCCTCCACTTT. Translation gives CASSAGAMDNSPLHF.

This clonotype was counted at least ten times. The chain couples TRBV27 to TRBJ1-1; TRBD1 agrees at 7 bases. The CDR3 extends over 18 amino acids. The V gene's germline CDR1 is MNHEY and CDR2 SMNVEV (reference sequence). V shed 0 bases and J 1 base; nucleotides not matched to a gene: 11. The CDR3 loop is CASSLSIRGSPGNTEAFF. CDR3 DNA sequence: TGTGCCAGCAGTTTATCGATCAGGGGGAGTCCGGGGAACACTGAAGCTTTCTTT.

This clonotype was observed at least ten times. Written as DNA, the CDR3 is TGTGCCAGCAGTGAAGCAACAGGGAATGGCTACACCTTC. Protein sequence: CASSEATGNGYTF. This chain connects TRBV2 to TRBJ1-2; possible D gene TRBD1, 6 bases. The CDR3 contains 13 residues. Germline V CDR1 and CDR2: SNHLY, FYNNEI. V was shortened by 0 bases and J by 6 bases, with 8 bases between the two germline ends.